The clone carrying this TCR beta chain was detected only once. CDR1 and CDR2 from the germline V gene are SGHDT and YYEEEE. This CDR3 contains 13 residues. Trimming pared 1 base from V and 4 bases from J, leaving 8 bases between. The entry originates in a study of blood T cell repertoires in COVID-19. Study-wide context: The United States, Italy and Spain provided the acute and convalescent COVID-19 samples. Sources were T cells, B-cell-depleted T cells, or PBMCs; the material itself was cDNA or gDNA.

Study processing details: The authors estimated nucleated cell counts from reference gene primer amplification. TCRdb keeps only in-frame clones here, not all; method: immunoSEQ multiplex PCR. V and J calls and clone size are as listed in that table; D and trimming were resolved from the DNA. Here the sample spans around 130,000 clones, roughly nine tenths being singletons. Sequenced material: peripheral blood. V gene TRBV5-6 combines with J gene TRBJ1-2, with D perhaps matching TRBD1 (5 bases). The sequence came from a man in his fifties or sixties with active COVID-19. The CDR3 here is CASSLRGGYGYTF. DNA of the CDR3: TGTGCCAGCAGCTTGCGGGGGGGCTATGGCTACACCTTC.